The 7 T cell receptor beta chains below were found in one sample sequenced in a study of T-cell reconstitution after alpha-beta-depleted transplantation in children. Unique molecular identifiers tagged the TCRbeta library. TCRdb reanalysed the PCR reads using MiXCR and keeps one entry per CDR3 protein. Of roughly 490,000 distinct CDR3 sequences detected, more than 9.5% appear once; the ten largest clones hold 11% to 15%. The specimen comprised PBMCs, mostly from graft donor cells, sampled 180 days after TCRalphabeta/CD19-depleted stem cell transplant. The receptors were gathered from a female patient aged 2-9 years who had a stem cell transplant for aplastic anemia, so the T cells may come from the graft donor.

This chain connects TRBV6-2 or TRBV6-3 to TRBJ2-7, with TRBD1 as a possible D gene (5 bases). Trimming removed 4 bases at V and 0 bases at J, with 19 bases between. The CDR3 consists of 17 residues. Germline CDR1 reads MNHEY; CDR2 reads SVGEGT. CDR3 in DNA: TGTGCCAGCAGTTTCCCCTCTGCGGACATATTCTCCTACGAGCAGTACTTC. It encodes CASSFPSADIFSYEQYF.

This clonotype came up a few times. This chain connects TRBV29-1 to TRBJ1-2, with TRBD1 as a possible D gene (5 bases). Germline loops: CDR1 SQVTM, CDR2 ANQGSEA. V was shortened by 5 bases and J by 4 bases, with 17 bases between the two germline ends. The CDR3 loop spans 14 amino acids. The CDR3 DNA follows: TGCAGCGTTAATACAGACAGCTGGTTCTATGGCTACACCTTC. Translating gives CSVNTDSWFYGYTF.

This clonotype was seen more than once but under ten times. The rearrangement links TRBV6-1 to TRBJ2-7; 7 bases agree with TRBD2. The CDR3 extends over 15 amino acids. Germline trimming cut 9 bases from V and 4 bases from J; bases unmatched to any gene: 15. Germline CDR1 is MNHNS and CDR2 is SASEGT. The CDR3 here is CASNTGRHLSYEQYV. The CDR3 DNA is TGTGCCAGTAATACCGGGAGGCACCTGAGTTACGAGCAGTACGTC.

This clonotype was seen ten or more times. The rearrangement uses TRBV27 and TRBJ2-1; D is unresolved. Looked up from germline, CDR1 is MNHEY and CDR2 is SMNVEV (reference sequence). This CDR3 comprises 12 residues. Between the trimmed V and J ends, which lost 2 bases and 7 bases, there was a span of 6 bases. The CDR3 spells CASSLLGNEQFF. As DNA, the CDR3 is TGTGCCAGCAGTTTACTTGGAAATGAGCAGTTCTTC.

This clonotype was picked up a small number of times. The chain couples TRBV28 to TRBJ2-2; possibly TRBD1 for D (6 bases). V was pared by 3 bases and J by 6 bases, with 11 bases between. The CDR3 is 14 amino acids. From germline, CDR1 is MDHEN and CDR2 SYDVKM. CDR3 amino acids: CASSFQGFPGELFF. As DNA, the CDR3 is TGTGCCAGCAGTTTTCAGGGGTTCCCCGGGGAGCTGTTTTTT.

This clonotype was observed a few times. This chain links TRBV4-2 with TRBJ1-5; D may be TRBD1 (6 bases). V was clipped by 5 bases and J by 4 bases, with 15 bases between them. The CDR3 spans 15 residues. In germline, CDR1 is LGHNA, CDR2 YNFKEQ. The CDR3 nucleotides are TGTGCCAGCAGCGAGTGGGGGGCCGGGAATCAGCCCCAGCATTTT. This codes for CASSEWGAGNQPQHF.

This rearrangement joins TRBV18 to TRBJ1-1; D uncertain. Germline CDR1 and CDR2: KGHSH and LQKENI. The CDR3 sequence is 12 residues long. Trimming shortened V by 4 bases and J by 5 bases, and 8 bases separated the two germline ends. In DNA, the CDR3 is TGTGCCAGCTCACTCTCAGAGACTGAAGCTTTCTTT. This codes for CASSLSETEAFF.